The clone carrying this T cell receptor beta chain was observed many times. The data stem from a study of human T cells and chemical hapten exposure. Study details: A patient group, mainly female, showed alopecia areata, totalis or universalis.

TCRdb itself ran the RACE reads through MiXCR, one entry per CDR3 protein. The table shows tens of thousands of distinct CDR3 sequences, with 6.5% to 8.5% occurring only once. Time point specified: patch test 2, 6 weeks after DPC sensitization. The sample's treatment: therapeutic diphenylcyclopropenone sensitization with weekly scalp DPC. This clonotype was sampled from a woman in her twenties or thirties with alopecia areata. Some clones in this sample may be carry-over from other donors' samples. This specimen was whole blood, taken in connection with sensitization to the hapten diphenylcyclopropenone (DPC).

DNA of the CDR3: TGCAGTGCTAGACCGGGACAGCCGAACACTGAAGCTTTCTTT. Protein product: CSARPGQPNTEAFF. The J gene is TRBJ1-1, the V gene TRBV20-1, with TRBD1 matching 7 bases. The CDR3 contains 14 residues. Germline lookup yields CDR1 DFQATT and CDR2 SNEGSKA (reference sequence). Trimming removed 2 bases from V and 1 base from J; junction bases left unmatched: 4.